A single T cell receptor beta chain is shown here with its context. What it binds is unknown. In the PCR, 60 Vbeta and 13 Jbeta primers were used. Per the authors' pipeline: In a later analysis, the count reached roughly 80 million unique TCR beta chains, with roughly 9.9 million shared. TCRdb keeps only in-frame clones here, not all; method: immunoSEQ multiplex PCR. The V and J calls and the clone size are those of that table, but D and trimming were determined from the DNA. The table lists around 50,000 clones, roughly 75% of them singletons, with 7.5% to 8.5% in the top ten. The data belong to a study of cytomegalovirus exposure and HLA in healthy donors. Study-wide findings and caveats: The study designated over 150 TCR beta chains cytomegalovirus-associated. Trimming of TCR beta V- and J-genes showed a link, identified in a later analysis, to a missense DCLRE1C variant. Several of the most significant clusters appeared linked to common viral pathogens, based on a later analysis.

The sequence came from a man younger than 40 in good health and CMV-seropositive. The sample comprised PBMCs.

CDR3 nucleotides: TGCGCCAGCAGCCACGGGGGATCGGGACGGAACTACGAGCAGTACTTC. Its protein is CASSHGGSGRNYEQYF. The chain employs TRBV4-1 and TRBJ2-7, with D maybe TRBD2 (6 bases). Trimming took 3 bases from V and 3 from J, leaving 18 bases between them. The germline V gene has CDR1 MGHRA and CDR2 YSYEKL. The CDR3 length is 16 residues.